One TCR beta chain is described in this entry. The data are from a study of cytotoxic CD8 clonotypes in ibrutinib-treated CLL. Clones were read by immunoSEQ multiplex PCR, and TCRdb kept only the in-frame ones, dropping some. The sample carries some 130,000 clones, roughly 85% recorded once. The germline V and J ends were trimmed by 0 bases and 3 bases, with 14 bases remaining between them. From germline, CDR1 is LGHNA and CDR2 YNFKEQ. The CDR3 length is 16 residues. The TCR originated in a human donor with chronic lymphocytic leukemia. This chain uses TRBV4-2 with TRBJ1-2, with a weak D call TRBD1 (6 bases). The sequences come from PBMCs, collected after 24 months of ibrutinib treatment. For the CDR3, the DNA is TGTGCCAGCAGCCAAGATCAGGGGCGGGGATACTATGGCTACACCTTC. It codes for CASSQDQGRGYYGYTF.